This TCR beta chain was captured by sequencing in a study of human T cells and chemical hapten exposure. Germline V gives CDR1 SGHAT, CDR2 FQNNGV. The V end was cut by 4 bases, the J end by 0 bases, with 10 bases between. This CDR3 spans 16 amino acids. Unfractionated whole blood yielded the extracted total RNA. This clonotype was detected only a few times. Its antigen is unknown. Findings and caveats of the study: Sensitization with DPC brought no change to TCRs above 1 in 1000 in frequency.

The library put unique molecular identifiers onto individual cDNA molecules. Each CDR3 protein gets one entry after TCRdb re-called the reads with MiXCR. In the table there are 95,000 to 150,000 distinct CDR3 sequences, around 8.5% of which are singletons. This chain connects TRBV11-2 to TRBJ2-6; D perhaps matches TRBD2 (5 bases). The sequenced sample consisted of whole blood. This TCR came from a human donor in good health. Some clones in this sample may be carry-over from other donors' samples. CDR3 DNA sequence: TGTGCCAGCAGCTGGACTGGATACTCTGGGGCCAACGTCCTGACTTTC. This translates into CASSWTGYSGANVLTF.